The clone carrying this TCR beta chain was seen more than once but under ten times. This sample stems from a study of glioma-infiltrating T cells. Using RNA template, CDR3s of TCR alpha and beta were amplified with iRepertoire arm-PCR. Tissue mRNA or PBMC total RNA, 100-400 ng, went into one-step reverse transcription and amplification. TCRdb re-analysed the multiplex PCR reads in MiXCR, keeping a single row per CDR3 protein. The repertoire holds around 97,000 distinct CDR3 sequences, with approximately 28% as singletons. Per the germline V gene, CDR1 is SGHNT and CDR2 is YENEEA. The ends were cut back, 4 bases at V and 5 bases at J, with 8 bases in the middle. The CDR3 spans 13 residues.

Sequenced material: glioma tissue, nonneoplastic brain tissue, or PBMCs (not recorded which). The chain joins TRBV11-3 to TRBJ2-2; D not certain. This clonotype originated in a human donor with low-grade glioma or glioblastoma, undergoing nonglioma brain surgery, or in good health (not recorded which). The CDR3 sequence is CASSYLQTGELFF. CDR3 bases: TGTGCCAGCAGCTACTTACAGACCGGGGAGCTGTTTTTT. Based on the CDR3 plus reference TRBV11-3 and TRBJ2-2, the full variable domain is EAGVVQSPRYKIIEKKQPVAFWCNPISGHNTLYWYLQNLGQGPELLIRYENEEAVDDSQLPKDRFSAERLKGVDSTLKIQPAELGDSAVYLCASSYLQTGELFFGEGSRLTVL.